This TCR beta chain was recovered during a study of identical twins. Whole-study results and caveats: The study reached conclusions through statistical analysis that was cross-sectional, not following the same donors.

A universal primer site came from template switching; cDNA carried unique molecular identifiers. From the 5' RACE reads, TCRdb called clonotypes with MiXCR, one entry per CDR3 protein. The sample records roughly 710,000 distinct CDR3 sequences, less than 7% being singletons. V shed 0 bases and J 0 bases; nucleotides not matched to a gene: 5. The CDR3 consists of 17 residues. Germline assignment: CDR1 SGHDT and CDR2 YYEEEE. This clonotype turned up a few times. What it recognizes is unknown. The sample comprised naive T cells sorted from blood. This sequence originates from a man younger than 30 in good health. This chain joins TRBV5-6 and TRBJ2-5, with 10 positions matching TRBD1. DNA for the CDR3: TGTGCCAGCAGCTTGGTAACTGGGACAGGGGACCAAGAGACCCAGTACTTC. Translating gives CASSLVTGTGDQETQYF. Supplemented by reference TRBV5-6 and TRBJ2-5, the full variable domain reads DAGVTQSPTHLIKTRGQQVTLRCSPKSGHDTVSWYQQALGQGPQFIFQYYEEEERQRGNFPDRFSGHQFPNYSSELNVNALLLGDSALYLCASSLVTGTGDQETQYFGPGTRLLVL.